This T cell receptor beta chain stems from a study of blood T cell repertoires in COVID-19. Turning to the study itself: T cells, B-cell-depleted T cells, or PBMCs supplied cDNA or gDNA.

The CDR3 is made up of 15 amino acids. Trimming removed 2 bases at V and 2 bases at J, with 11 bases between. Germline values: CDR1 ENHRY, CDR2 SYGVKD. Profiling relied on immunoSEQ multiplex PCR, and the TCRdb table lists in-frame clones only, not all of them. The table records a few hundred thousand clones, roughly 85% of them present only once. Specimen: PBMCs or T cells enriched from blood (not recorded which). The TCR originated in a young man who had recovered from COVID-19. This rearrangement joins TRBV10-3 to TRBJ2-3; maybe TRBD2 (5 bases). CDR3 coding DNA: TGTGCCATCAGTGAGGAGGAGACTAACACAGATACGCAGTATTTT. Protein product: CAISEEETNTDTQYF.